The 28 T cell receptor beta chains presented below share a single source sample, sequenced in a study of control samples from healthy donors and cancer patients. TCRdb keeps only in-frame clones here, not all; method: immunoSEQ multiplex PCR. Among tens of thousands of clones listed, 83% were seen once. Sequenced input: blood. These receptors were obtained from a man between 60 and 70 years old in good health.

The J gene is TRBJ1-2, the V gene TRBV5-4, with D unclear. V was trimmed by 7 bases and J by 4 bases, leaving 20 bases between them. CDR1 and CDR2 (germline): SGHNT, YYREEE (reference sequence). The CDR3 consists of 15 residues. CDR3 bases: TGTGCCAGCTTGGGTCACGTACCAGAGACCTATGGCTACACCTTC. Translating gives CASLGHVPETYGYTF.

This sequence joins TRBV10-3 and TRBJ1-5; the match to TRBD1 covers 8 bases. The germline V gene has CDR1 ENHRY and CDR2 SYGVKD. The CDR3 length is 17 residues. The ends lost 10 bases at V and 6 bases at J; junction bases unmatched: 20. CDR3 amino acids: CATQDPMTGAVGQPQHF. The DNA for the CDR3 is TGTGCCACCCAAGACCCAATGACAGGGGCGGTGGGTCAGCCCCAGCATTTT.

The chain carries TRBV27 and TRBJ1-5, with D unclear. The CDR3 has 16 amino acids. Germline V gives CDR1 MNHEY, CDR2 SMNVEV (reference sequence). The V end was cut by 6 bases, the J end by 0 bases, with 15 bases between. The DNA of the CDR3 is TGTGCCAGCAGCCCCGAGGGATACTATAGCAATCAGCCCCAGCATTTT. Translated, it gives CASSPEGYYSNQPQHF.

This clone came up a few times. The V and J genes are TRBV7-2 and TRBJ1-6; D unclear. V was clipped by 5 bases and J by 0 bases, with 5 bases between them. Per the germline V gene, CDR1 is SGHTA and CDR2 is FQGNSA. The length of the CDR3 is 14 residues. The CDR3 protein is CASSRGSYNSPLHF. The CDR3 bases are TGTGCCAGCAGCCGGGGCTCCTATAATTCACCCCTCCACTTT.

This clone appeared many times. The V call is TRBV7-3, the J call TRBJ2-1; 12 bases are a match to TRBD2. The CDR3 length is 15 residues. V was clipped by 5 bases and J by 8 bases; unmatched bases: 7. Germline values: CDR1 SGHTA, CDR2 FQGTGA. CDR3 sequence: CASSQGLAGIYEQFF. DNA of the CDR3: TGTGCCAGCAGCCAGGGACTAGCGGGTATTTATGAGCAGTTCTTC.

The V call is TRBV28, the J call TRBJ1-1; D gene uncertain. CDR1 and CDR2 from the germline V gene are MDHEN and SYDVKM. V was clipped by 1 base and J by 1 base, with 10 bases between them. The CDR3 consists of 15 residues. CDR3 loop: CASSLSPPRNTEAFF. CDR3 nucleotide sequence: TGTGCCAGCAGTTTATCCCCCCCCAGGAACACTGAAGCTTTCTTT.

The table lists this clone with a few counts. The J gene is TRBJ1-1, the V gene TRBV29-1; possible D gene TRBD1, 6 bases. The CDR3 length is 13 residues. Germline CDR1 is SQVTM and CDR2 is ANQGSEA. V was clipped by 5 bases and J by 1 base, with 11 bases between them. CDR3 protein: CSVIQGANTEAFF. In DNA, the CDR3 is TGCAGCGTTATACAGGGAGCGAACACTGAAGCTTTCTTT.

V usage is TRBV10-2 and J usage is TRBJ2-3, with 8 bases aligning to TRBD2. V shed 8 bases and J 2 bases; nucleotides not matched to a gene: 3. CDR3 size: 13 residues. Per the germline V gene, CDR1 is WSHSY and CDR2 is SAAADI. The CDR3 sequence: CASGAGATDTQYF. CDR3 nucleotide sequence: TGCGCCAGCGGAGCGGGGGCCACAGATACGCAGTATTTT.

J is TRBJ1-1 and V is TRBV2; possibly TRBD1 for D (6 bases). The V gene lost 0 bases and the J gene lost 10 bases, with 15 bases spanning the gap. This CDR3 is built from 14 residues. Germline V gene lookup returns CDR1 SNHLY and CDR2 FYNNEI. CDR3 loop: CASSEAVGAAGAFF. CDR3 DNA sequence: TGTGCCAGCAGTGAAGCGGTGGGGGCAGCCGGAGCTTTCTTT.

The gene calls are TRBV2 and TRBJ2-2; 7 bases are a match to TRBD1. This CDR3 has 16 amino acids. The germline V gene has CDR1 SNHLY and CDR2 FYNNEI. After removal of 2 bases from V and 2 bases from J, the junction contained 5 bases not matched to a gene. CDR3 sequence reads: CASSETIGGNTGELFF. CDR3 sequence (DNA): TGTGCCAGCAGTGAAACAATAGGGGGCAACACCGGGGAGCTGTTTTTT.

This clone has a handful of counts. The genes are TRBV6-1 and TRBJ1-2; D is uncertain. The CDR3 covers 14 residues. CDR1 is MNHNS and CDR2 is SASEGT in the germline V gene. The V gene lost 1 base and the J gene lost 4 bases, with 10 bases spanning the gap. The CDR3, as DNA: TGTGCCAGCAGTGAAGTCCCAAGCACCTATGGCTACACCTTC. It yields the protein CASSEVPSTYGYTF.

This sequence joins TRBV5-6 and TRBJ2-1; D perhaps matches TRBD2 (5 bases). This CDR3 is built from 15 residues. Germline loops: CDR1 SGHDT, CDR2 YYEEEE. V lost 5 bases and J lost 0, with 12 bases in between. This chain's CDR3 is CASRRLISSYNEQFF. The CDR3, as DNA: TGTGCCAGCAGACGACTAATTAGCTCCTACAATGAGCAGTTCTTC.

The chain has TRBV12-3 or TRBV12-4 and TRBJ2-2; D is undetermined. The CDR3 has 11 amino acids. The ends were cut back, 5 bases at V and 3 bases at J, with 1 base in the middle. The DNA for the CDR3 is TGTGCCAGCAGTCACACCGGGGAGCTGTTTTTT. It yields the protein CASSHTGELFF.

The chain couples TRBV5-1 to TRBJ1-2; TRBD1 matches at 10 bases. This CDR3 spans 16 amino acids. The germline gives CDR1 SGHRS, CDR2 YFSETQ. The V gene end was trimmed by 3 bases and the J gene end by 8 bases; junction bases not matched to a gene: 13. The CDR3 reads CASSSISGTGVTGYTF. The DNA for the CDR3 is TGCGCCAGCAGCTCTATCTCCGGGACAGGGGTGACGGGCTACACCTTC. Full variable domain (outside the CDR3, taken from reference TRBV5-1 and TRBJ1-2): KAGVTQTPRYLIKTRGQQVTLSCSPISGHRSVSWYQQTPGQGLQFLFEYFSETQRNKGNFPGRFSGRQFSNSRSEMNVSTLELGDSALYLCASSSISGTGVTGYTFGSGTRLTVV.

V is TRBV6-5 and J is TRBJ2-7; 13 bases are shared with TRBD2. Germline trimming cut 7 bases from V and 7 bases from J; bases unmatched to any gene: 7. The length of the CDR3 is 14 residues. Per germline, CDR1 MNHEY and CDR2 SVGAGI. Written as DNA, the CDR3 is TGTGCCAGCACCCCGGGACTAGCGGGAAAAGAGCAGTACTTC. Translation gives CASTPGLAGKEQYF.

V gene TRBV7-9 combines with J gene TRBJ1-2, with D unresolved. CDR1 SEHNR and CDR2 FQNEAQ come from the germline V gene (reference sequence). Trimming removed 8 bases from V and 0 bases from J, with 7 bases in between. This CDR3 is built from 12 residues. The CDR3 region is CASRPSNYGYTF. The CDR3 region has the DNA TGTGCCAGCCGACCATCTAACTATGGCTACACCTTC.

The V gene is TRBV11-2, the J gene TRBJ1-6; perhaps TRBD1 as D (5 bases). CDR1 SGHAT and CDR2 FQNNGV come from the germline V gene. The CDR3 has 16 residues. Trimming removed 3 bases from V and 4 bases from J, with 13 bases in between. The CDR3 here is CASSFGGDGYNSPLHF. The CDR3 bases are TGTGCCAGCAGCTTTGGCGGGGACGGGTATAATTCACCCCTCCACTTT.

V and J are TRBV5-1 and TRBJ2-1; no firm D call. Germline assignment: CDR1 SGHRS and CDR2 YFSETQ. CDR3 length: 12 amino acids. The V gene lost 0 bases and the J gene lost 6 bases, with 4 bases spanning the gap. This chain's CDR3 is CASSLGPNEQFF. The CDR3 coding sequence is TGCGCCAGCAGCTTGGGGCCCAATGAGCAGTTCTTC.

CDR3: CASSLGWLAGTEQYF. The CDR3 DNA reads TGTGCCAGCAGCTTAGGGTGGCTAGCGGGGACCGAGCAGTACTTC. The chain is built from TRBV7-2 and TRBJ2-7, with 9 bases lining up with TRBD2. Germline CDR1 and CDR2: SGHTA and FQGNSA. J was trimmed by 6 bases and V by 1 base; bases with no gene match: 7. The CDR3 spans 15 residues.

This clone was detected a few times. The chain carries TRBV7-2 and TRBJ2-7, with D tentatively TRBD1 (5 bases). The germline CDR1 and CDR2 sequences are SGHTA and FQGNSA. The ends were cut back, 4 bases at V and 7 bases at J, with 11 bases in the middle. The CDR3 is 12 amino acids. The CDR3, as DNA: TGTGCCAGCAGCTCACCCCCAGGGGAGCAGTACTTC. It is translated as CASSSPPGEQYF.

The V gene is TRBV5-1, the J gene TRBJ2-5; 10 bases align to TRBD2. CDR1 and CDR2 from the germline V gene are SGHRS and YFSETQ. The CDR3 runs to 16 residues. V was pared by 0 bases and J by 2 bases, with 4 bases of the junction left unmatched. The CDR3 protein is CASSLVISGGQETQYF. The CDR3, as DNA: TGCGCCAGCAGCTTGGTTATTAGCGGGGGGCAAGAGACCCAGTACTTC. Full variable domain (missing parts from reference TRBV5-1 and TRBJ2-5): KAGVTQTPRYLIKTRGQQVTLSCSPISGHRSVSWYQQTPGQGLQFLFEYFSETQRNKGNFPGRFSGRQFSNSRSEMNVSTLELGDSALYLCASSLVISGGQETQYFGPGTRLLVL.

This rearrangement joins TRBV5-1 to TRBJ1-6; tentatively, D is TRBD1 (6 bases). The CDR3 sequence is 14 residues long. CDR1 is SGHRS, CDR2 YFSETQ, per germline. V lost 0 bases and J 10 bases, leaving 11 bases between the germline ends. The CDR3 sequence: CASSLEGGMSPLHF. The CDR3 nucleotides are TGCGCCAGCAGCTTGGAGGGGGGTATGTCACCCCTCCACTTT. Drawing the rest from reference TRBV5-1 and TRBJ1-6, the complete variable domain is KAGVTQTPRYLIKTRGQQVTLSCSPISGHRSVSWYQQTPGQGLQFLFEYFSETQRNKGNFPGRFSGRQFSNSRSEMNVSTLELGDSALYLCASSLEGGMSPLHFGNGTRLTVT.

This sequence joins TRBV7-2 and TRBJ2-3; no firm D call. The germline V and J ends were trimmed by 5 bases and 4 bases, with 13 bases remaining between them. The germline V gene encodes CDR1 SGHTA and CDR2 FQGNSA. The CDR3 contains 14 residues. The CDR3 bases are TGTGCCAGCAGCCCTCGCGCAGCCGCAGATACGCAGTATTTT. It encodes CASSPRAAADTQYF.

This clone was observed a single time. CDR3 sequence reads: CSASWTAEAFF. CDR3 DNA: TGCAGTGCTAGTTGGACAGCTGAAGCTTTCTTT. The chain recombines TRBV20-1 with TRBJ1-1, with D possibly being TRBD1 (6 bases). This CDR3 has 11 amino acids. The germline V and J ends were trimmed by 3 bases and 6 bases, with 8 bases remaining between them. Germline-derived CDR1 and CDR2 are DFQATT and SNEGSKA (reference sequence).

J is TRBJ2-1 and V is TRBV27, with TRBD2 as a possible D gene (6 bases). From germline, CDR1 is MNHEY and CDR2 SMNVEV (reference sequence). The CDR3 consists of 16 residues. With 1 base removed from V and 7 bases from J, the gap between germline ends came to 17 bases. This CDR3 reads CASSLLQDYPKNEQFF. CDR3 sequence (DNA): TGTGCCAGCAGTTTATTACAGGACTACCCCAAGAATGAGCAGTTCTTC.

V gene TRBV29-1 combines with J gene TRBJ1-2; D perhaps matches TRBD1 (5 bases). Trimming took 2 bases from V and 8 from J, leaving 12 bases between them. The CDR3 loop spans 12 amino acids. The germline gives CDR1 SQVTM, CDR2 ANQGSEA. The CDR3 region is CSVEKTALGYTF. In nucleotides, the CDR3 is TGCAGCGTTGAAAAGACAGCGCTAGGCTACACCTTC.

In DNA, the CDR3 is TGCAGCGTGGTGACGGGGGGACAGGGCTCCTACAATGAGCAGTTCTTC. Translating it yields CSVVTGGQGSYNEQFF. This chain joins TRBV29-1 and TRBJ2-1, with 9 bases that match TRBD1. Trimming took 6 bases from V and 0 from J; bases not matched to a gene: 9. Germline lookup yields CDR1 SQVTM and CDR2 ANQGSEA. The CDR3 is 16 residues long.

The CDR3 reads CASSSSAHNYGYTF. In DNA form, the CDR3 reads TGTGCCAGCAGCTCAAGCGCCCATAACTATGGCTACACCTTC. V gene TRBV7-9 combines with J gene TRBJ1-2; D ambiguous. The CDR3 length is 14 residues. The germline V and J ends were trimmed by 4 bases and 1 base, with 10 bases remaining between them. CDR1 and CDR2 from the germline V gene are SEHNR and FQNEAQ (reference sequence).